This entry features one T cell receptor (beta chain) sequence. A read error may account for a junction end that differs from germline. Indicated time point: newly diagnosed GD, antithyroid drugs for less than 3 months. The TCR library was made from RNA that had been extracted from PBMCs in TRIzol. Through Arm-PCR of CDR3 regions and iRepertoire HTBI primers, TCR beta libraries were built. As handled by the study authors: Detected in the samples were 62 TRBV and about 15 TRBJ segments. TCRdb passed the multiplex PCR reads through MiXCR, listing each CDR3 protein once. The authors' filters were not applied to this entry. Of about 610,000 distinct CDR3 sequences detected, roughly 15% appear once; the ten largest clones hold more than 10%. The data belong to a study of regulatory T cells in long-lasting Graves disease. The same data also went into a second study, on T cells in Graves' hyperthyroidism and ophthalmopathy. From that paper: Carried out on the TCR CDR3, a first-round RT-PCR used the HTBI primer set. Stable hyperthyroidism was told apart from ophthalmopathy by a model built on 13 V-J features.

The receptor comes from a man aged 18 to 30 with Graves disease. The material sequenced was peripheral blood mononuclear cells (PBMCs), taken at new diagnosis, from a patient treated with antithyroid drugs.

DNA of the CDR3: TGTGCCAACAGCTTGGATCTTAGCGGGGTACAAGAGACCCAGTACTTC. It specifies CANSLDLSGVQETQYF. This sequence joins TRBV5-4 and TRBJ2-5; 8 nucleotides align to TRBD2. Germline V gene data show CDR1 as SGHNT and CDR2 as YYREEE (reference sequence). The CDR3 consists of 16 residues.